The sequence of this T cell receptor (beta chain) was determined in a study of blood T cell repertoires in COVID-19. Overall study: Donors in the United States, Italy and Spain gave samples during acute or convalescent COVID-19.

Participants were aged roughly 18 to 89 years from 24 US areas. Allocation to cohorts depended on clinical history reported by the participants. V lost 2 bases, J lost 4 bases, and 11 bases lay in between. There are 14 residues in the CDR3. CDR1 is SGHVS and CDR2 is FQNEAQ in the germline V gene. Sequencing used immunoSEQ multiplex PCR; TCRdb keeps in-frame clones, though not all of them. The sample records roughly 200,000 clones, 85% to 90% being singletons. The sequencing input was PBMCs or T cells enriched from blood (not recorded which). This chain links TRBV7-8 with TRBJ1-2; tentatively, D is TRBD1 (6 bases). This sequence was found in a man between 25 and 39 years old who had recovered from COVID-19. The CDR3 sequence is CASSLNREGYGYTF. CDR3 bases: TGTGCCAGCAGCTTAAACAGGGAAGGCTATGGCTACACCTTC.